This TCR beta chain was identified during a study of OX40 agonist ivuxolimab in advanced cancers. Across the study: The dose-escalation cohort was around 83% male, with a mean age of 60 years, ranging about 23 to 90.

Sequenced by immunoSEQ multiplex PCR; TCRdb stores in-frame clones only, minus some. Altogether tens of thousands of clones are present, roughly 89% being singletons, with the ten largest covering around 9.8%. Germline V CDR1 and CDR2: SGHKS, YYEKEE (reference sequence). Trimming removed 0 bases at V and 3 bases at J, with 9 bases between. The CDR3 is made up of 14 amino acids. This chain connects TRBV5-5 to TRBJ1-2; maybe TRBD1 (5 bases). The receptor's source is an adult with an advanced solid tumor such as melanoma, head and neck, liver or kidney cancer. The input for sequencing was CD4+ or CD8+ T cells sorted from blood, taken in a trial of the OX40 agonist ivuxolimab. DNA of the CDR3: TGTGCCAGCAGCTTGGCCTTACAGGACTATGGCTACACCTTC. The encoded protein is CASSLALQDYGYTF.